This TCR beta chain was profiled in a study of T-cell memory formation after mild COVID-19. Broader study findings: Some clones that responded were present in memory (sampled pre-infection), which suggests cross-reactive memory joined.

This CDR3 region has 16 residues. The V and J ends lost 4 bases and 4 bases respectively, with 20 bases between them. From germline, CDR1 is SGDLS and CDR2 YYNGEE. Details on this clonotype: What it binds is unknown.

TCRdb redid the calling of the 5' RACE reads with MiXCR, one entry per CDR3 protein. The sample contains some 300,000 distinct CDR3 sequences, 20% to 25% of which appear only once. The chain couples TRBV9 to TRBJ2-5, with D perhaps assigned TRBD1 or TRBD2 (5 bases each). The sequenced material came from PBMCs or a T cell subset sorted from them (not recorded which). The TCR originated in a young man who had mild COVID-19 (a few samples of this study predate the infection). Cell type and time point are not known. The CDR3 reads CASSPRIGESGETQYF. The CDR3 nucleotides read TGTGCCAGCAGCCCCAGGATAGGGGAGAGCGGAGAGACCCAGTACTTC.